These 12 T cell receptor beta chains share one sample of origin, sequenced in a study of response to subunit inactivated influenza vaccine. TCRdb reprocessed the RT-PCR reads via MiXCR and lists one record per CDR3 protein. The sample carries hundreds of thousands of distinct CDR3 sequences, less than 20% recorded once. The starting material was PBMCs from blood, obtained less than 6 days after vaccination. The receptors originated from a man aged 50 or older who received an inactivated influenza vaccine.

The chain couples TRBV6-5 to TRBJ1-2; 8 positions match TRBD1. The CDR3 covers 17 residues. In germline, CDR1 is MNHEY, CDR2 SVGAGI. Trimming cost V 2 bases and J 2 bases; bases outside gene matches: 10. The CDR3 DNA reads TGTGCCAGCAGTTACACCACCGGACAGGGTTCGAACTATGGCTACACCTTC. Residues: CASSYTTGQGSNYGYTF.

The table lists this clonotype with a few counts. The chain carries TRBV20-1 and TRBJ2-3; 7 positions agree with TRBD1. This CDR3 has 13 amino acids. V shed 3 bases and J 4 bases; nucleotides not matched to a gene: 4. Germline-derived CDR1 and CDR2 are DFQATT and SNEGSKA (reference sequence). Here the CDR3 DNA reads TGCAGTGCTAGGAGACAGGGCCCAGATACGCAGTATTTT. It specifies CSARRQGPDTQYF.

The V and J genes are TRBV4-2 and TRBJ2-1; 8 bases align to TRBD1. Germline V gene sequence: CDR1 LGHNA, CDR2 YNFKEQ. This CDR3 has 16 residues. Losses at the gene ends were 1 base for V and 4 bases for J; bases not matched to a gene: 6. CDR3 residues: CASSQVAGQGYNEQFF. CDR3 sequence (DNA): TGTGCCAGCAGCCAAGTTGCCGGACAGGGTTACAATGAGCAGTTCTTC.

For this clonotype: Possible read error: a much larger clone is one base away. V is TRBV11-2 and J is TRBJ2-7; D might be TRBD1 (6 bases). Trimming pared 3 bases from V and 3 bases from J, leaving 12 bases between. This CDR3 region has 14 residues. Germline V gene lookup returns CDR1 SGHAT and CDR2 FQNNGV. The CDR3 protein is CASSLSGTHYEQYF. The CDR3 DNA reads as TGTGCCAGCAGCTTGTCCGGGACACACTACGAGCAGTACTTC.

V is TRBV29-1 and J is TRBJ1-1; D is perhaps TRBD1 (5 bases). The V end was cut by 3 bases, the J end by 0 bases, with 8 bases between. CDR1 is SQVTM and CDR2 is ANQGSEA in the germline V gene. There are 13 residues in the CDR3. The CDR3 DNA sequence: TGCAGCGTTGAGCCAGGGTTGAACACTGAAGCTTTCTTT. Its protein product is CSVEPGLNTEAFF. Full variable domain (rest looked up from reference TRBV29-1 and TRBJ1-1): SAVISQKPSRDICQRGTSLTIQCQVDSQVTMMFWYRQQPGQSLTLIATANQGSEATYESGFVIDKFPISRPNLTFSTLTVSNMSPEDSSIYLCSVEPGLNTEAFFGQGTRLTVV.

The genes are TRBV29-1 and TRBJ1-2; 8 bases fit TRBD1. CDR1 and CDR2 from the germline V gene are SQVTM and ANQGSEA. The V and J ends lost 4 bases and 2 bases, in that order; junction bases with no gene match: 3. CDR3 length: 13 residues. This CDR3 reads CSVADRGNYGYTF. The CDR3 DNA sequence: TGCAGCGTTGCCGACAGGGGAAACTATGGCTACACCTTC.

This clonotype turned up a few times. The CDR3, as DNA: TGTGCCAGCAGTTTTTGGGGGGCGCGTACCGGGGAGCTGTTTTTT. It yields the protein CASSFWGARTGELFF. V usage is TRBV28 and J usage is TRBJ2-2; D possibly uses TRBD1 or TRBD2 (6 bases each). V was trimmed by 3 bases and J by 5 bases, leaving 13 bases between them. Germline CDR1 MDHEN, CDR2 SYDVKM. CDR3 length: 15 amino acids.

The table lists this clonotype with a few counts. This chain joins TRBV11-2 and TRBJ2-1; 9 bases line up with TRBD2. CDR1 is SGHAT, CDR2 FQNNGV, per germline. V gave up 0 bases and J gave up 4 bases; unmatched junction bases: 19. The CDR3 is 21 residues long. The CDR3 nucleotides are TGTGCCAGCAGCTTAGAGGGTAGGGTGCCTAGCGGGGTTTTTCCGTACAATGAGCAGTTCTTC. Translating it yields CASSLEGRVPSGVFPYNEQFF.

This clonotype was found many times. The chain recombines TRBV2 with TRBJ2-7; 9 positions agree with TRBD1. With V trimmed by 1 base and J by 3 bases, 4 bases remained unmatched. The CDR3 totals 15 residues. CDR1 SNHLY and CDR2 FYNNEI come from the germline V gene. CDR3: CASSEGATGGYEQYF. The DNA for the CDR3 is TGTGCCAGCAGTGAAGGGGCGACAGGGGGCTACGAGCAGTACTTC.

This clonotype was seen a few times. This chain connects TRBV10-2 to TRBJ2-7; possibly TRBD1 for D (5 bases). This CDR3 region has 14 residues. Per the germline V gene, CDR1 is WSHSY and CDR2 is SAAADI. V lost 0 bases, J lost 3 bases, and 9 bases lay in between. The CDR3 bases are TGCGCCAGCAGTGAGTCCCTTAGGGGCTACGAGCAGTACTTC. It is translated as CASSESLRGYEQYF.

V usage is TRBV20-1 and J usage is TRBJ1-5; TRBD1 might be the D (6 bases). V gave up 3 bases and J gave up 5 bases, with 14 bases separating them. The germline gives CDR1 DFQATT, CDR2 SNEGSKA (reference sequence). The CDR3 runs 14 residues. The chain's CDR3 is CSASAGGGYQPQHF. CDR3 in DNA: TGCAGTGCTAGTGCTGGGGGCGGCTATCAGCCCCAGCATTTT.

The J gene is TRBJ1-5, the V gene TRBV7-2; a weak D match, TRBD1 (5 bases). Germline loops: CDR1 SGHTA, CDR2 FQGNSA. Trimming took off 2 bases at V and 6 bases at J, with 14 bases between the two ends. This CDR3 comprises 15 residues. CDR3: CASSLSRGFRQPQHF. The CDR3 region has the DNA TGTGCCAGCAGCTTATCTAGGGGTTTCCGTCAGCCCCAGCATTTT.